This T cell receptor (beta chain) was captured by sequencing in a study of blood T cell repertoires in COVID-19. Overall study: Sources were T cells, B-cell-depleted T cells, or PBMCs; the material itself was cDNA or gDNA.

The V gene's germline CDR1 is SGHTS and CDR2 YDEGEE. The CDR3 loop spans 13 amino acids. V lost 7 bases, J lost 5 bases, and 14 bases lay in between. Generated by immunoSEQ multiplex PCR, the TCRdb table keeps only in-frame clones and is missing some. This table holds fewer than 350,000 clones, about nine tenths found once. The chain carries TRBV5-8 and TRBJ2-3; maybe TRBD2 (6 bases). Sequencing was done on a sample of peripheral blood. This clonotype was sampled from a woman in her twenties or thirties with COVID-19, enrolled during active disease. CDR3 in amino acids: CASLGGLGDTQYF. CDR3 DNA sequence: TGTGCCAGCCTTGGAGGGTTGGGAGATACGCAGTATTTT.